This T cell receptor (beta chain) came from a study of blood T cell repertoires in COVID-19. V dropped 3 bases and J dropped 4; count of bases not matched to a gene: 6. In germline, CDR1 is LGHDT, CDR2 YNNKEL (reference sequence). CDR3 size: 15 residues. As originally analysed: By means of reference gene primer amplification, nucleated cell counts were estimated. Data came from immunoSEQ multiplex PCR; TCRdb stores just in-frame clones and leaves some out. The V and J calls and clone size were taken over from that table, and D and trimming were inferred from the DNA. The sample lists 150,000 or so clones, roughly 85% occurring once.

The chain couples TRBV3-1 (or the pseudogene TRBV3-2) to TRBJ1-2; TRBD1 matches at 9 bases. Source material: peripheral blood. The sequence derives from a human donor in a cohort sampled during active COVID-19. The CDR3 sequence: CASSHPGTGSYGYTF. CDR3 in DNA: TGTGCCAGCAGCCACCCCGGGACAGGGAGCTATGGCTACACCTTC.